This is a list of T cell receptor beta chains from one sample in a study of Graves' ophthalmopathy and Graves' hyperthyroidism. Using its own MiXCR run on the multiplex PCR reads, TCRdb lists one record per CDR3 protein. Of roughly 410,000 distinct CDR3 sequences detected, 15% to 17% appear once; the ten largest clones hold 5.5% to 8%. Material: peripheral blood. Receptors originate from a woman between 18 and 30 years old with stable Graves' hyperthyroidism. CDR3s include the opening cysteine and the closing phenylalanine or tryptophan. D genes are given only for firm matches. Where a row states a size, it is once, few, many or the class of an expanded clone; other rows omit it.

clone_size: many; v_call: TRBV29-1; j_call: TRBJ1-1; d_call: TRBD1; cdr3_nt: TGCAGCGTAATATCGACAGGGGTTGAAGCTTTCTTT; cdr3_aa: CSVISTGVEAFF
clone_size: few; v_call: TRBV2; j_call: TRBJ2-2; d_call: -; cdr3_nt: TGTGCCAGCAAGGCGGCGGCGAACACCGGGGAGCTGTTTTTT; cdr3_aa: CASKAAANTGELFF
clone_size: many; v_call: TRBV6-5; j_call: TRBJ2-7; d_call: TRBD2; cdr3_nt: TGTGCCAGCAGTCTTTTAGCGGGGGGTAGCTCCTACGAGCAGTACTTC; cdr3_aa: CASSLLAGGSSYEQYF
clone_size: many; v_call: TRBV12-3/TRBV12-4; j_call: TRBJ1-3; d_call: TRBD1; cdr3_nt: TGTGCCAGCAGTACACAGGGGGCAGTGGCTGGAAACACCATATATTTT; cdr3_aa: CASSTQGAVAGNTIYF
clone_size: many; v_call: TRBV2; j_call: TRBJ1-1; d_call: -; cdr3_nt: TGTGCCAGCAGTGAATCCGGGACACCGAACACTGAAGCTTTCTTT; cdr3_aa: CASSESGTPNTEAFF
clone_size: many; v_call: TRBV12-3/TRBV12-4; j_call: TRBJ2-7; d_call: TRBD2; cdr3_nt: TGTGCCAGCAGTCCCGGGGCTAGCGGCTCCTACGAGCAGTACTTC; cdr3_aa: CASSPGASGSYEQYF
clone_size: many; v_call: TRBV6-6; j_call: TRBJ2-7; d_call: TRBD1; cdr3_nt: TGTGCCAGCAGTTCAAACAGGGGGCCAGGGGAGCAGTACTTC; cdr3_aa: CASSSNRGPGEQYF
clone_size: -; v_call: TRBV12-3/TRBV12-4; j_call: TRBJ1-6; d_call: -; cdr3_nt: TGTGCCAGCAGTTTAGTCTGGTACTCCTATAATTCACCCCTCCACTTT; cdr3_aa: CASSLVWYSYNSPLHF
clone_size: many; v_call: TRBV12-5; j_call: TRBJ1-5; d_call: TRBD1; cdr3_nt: TGTGCTAGTGGTTTGGGACAGGGTTGGTATCAGCCCCAGCATTTT; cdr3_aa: CASGLGQGWYQPQHF
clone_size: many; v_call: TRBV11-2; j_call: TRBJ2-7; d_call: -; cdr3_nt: TGTGCCAGCAGCTTAGGGTTGACGGGTACCCACGAGCAGTACTTC; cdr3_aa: CASSLGLTGTHEQYF
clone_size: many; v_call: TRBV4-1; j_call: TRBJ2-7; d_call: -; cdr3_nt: TGCGCCAGCAGCCAACGGATTATCGGGACACTAACCTACGAGCAGTACTTC; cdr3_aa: CASSQRIIGTLTYEQYF
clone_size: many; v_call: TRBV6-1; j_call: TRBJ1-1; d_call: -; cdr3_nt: TGTGCCAGCACCTCATGGCGGGGGGCTGGGACTGAAGCTTTCTTT; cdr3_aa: CASTSWRGAGTEAFF
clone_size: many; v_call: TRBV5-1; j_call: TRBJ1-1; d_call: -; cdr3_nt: TGCGCCAGCAGCTTCTGGGGTGCAACTGAAGCTTTCTTT; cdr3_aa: CASSFWGATEAFF
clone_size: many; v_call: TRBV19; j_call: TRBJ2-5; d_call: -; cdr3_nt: TGTGCCAGTAGTTATAACCATGGATTCCAAGAGACCCAGTACTTC; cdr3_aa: CASSYNHGFQETQYF
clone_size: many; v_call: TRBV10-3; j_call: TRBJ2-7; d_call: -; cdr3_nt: TGTGCCATCAGTGAGTATTTCTTGACGGGCTACGAGCAGTACTTC; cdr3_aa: CAISEYFLTGYEQYF
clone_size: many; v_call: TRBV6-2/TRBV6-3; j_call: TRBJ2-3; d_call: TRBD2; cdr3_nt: TGTGCCAGCAGTTACTCGATAGACGGGACTAGCGGACCTCATACGCAGTATTTT; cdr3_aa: CASSYSIDGTSGPHTQYF
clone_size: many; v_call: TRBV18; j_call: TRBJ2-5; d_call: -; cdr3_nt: TGTGCCAGCTCACCATCAAGCAGCTACCAAGAGACCCAGTACTTC; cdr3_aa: CASSPSSSYQETQYF
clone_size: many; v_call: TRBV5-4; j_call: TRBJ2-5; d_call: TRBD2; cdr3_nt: TGTGCCAGCAGCTCCGGGACTACCTTGCAAGAGACCCAGTACTTC; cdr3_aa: CASSSGTTLQETQYF
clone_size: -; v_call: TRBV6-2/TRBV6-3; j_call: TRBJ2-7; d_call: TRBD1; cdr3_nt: TGTGCCAGCAGTTCCTCGGACAGGGGAAAACGCTACGAGCAGTACTTC; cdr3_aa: CASSSSDRGKRYEQYF
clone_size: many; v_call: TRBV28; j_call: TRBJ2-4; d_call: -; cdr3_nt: TGTGCCAGCAGTCCCACTGGGGAGGTTAAGTACTTC; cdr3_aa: CASSPTGEVKYF
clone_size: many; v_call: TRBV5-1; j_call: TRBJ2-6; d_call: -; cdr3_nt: TGCGCCAGCAGCTTACAGGCGAGCTCTGGGGCCAACGTCCTGACTTTC; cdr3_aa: CASSLQASSGANVLTF
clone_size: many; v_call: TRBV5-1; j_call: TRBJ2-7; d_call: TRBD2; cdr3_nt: TGCGCCAGCAGCTTAAACAGGAGAGCGGGATACGAGCAGTACTTC; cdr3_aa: CASSLNRRAGYEQYF
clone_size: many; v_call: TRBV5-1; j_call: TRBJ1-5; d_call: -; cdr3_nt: TGCGCCAGCAGCTTGGCGGGGATTTGGAATCAGCCCCAGCATTTT; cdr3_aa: CASSLAGIWNQPQHF
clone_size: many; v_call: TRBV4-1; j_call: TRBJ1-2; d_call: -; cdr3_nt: TGCGCCAGCAGCCCAAGGGGGGGAACCTATGGCTACACCTTC; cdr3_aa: CASSPRGGTYGYTF
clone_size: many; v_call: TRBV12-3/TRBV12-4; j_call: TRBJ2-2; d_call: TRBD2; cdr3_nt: TGTGCCAGCAGCCCATGGGGGGGGTTGACGAACACCGGGGAGCTGTTTTTT; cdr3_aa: CASSPWGGLTNTGELFF
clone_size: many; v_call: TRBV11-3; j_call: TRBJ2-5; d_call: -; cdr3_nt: TGTGCCAGCAGCTCAGGGGAGGGAGAGACCCAGTACTTC; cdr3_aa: CASSSGEGETQYF
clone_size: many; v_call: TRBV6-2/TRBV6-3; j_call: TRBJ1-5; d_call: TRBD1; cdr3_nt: TGTGCCAGCAGGACGGGACAGAGCTCGAATCAGCCCCAGCATTTT; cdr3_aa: CASRTGQSSNQPQHF
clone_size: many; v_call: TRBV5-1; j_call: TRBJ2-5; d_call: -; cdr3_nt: TGCGCCAGCAGCTTGGAGAGGGGGTACGAGACCCAGTACTTC; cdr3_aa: CASSLERGYETQYF
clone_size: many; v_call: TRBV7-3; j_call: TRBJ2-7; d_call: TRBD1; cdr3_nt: TGTGCCAGCAGCCCGGCAGGGGGCCTGGACGAGCAGTACTTC; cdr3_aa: CASSPAGGLDEQYF
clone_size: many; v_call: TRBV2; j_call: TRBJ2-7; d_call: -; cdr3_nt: TGTGCCAGCAAAGGCAGCTACTACGAGCAGTACTTC; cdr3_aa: CASKGSYYEQYF
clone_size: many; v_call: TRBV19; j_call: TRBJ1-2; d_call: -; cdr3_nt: TGTGCCAGTACACAGTCCTTAGCCTTTTCCTATGGCTACACCTTC; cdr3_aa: CASTQSLAFSYGYTF
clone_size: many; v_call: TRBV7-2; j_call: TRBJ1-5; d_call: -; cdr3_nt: TGTGCCAGCAGCTTAGTCGGGGCTACGAGCAATCAGCCCCAGCATTTT; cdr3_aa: CASSLVGATSNQPQHF
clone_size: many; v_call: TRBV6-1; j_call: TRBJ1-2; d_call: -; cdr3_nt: TGTGCCAGCCAAAACTATGGCTACACCTTC; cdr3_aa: CASQNYGYTF
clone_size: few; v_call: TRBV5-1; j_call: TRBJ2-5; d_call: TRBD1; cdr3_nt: TGCGCCAGCAGCTTGGAAACAGGGGGCTTCCAAGAGACCCAGTACTTC; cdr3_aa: CASSLETGGFQETQYF
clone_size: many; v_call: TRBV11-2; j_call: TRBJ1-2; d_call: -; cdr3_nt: TGTGCCAGCAGCTCCTACCGGGAATTAGGGCCTCTAAACTATGGCTACACCTTC; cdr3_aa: CASSSYRELGPLNYGYTF
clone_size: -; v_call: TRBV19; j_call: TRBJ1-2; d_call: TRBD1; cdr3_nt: TGTGCCAGTAAACCCAGGGGGCGAGATGGCTACACCTTC; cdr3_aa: CASKPRGRDGYTF
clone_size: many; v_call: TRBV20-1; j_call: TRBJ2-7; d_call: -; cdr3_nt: TGCAGTGCTAGGGTCAGGTACTCCTACGAGCAGTACTTC; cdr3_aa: CSARVRYSYEQYF
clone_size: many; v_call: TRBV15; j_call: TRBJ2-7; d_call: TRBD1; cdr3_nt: TGTGCCACCAGCAGGCGACAGGGAAAGGTTTACGAGCAGTACTTC; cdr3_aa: CATSRRQGKVYEQYF
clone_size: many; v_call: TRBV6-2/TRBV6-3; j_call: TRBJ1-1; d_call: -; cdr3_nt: TGTGCCAGCAGTTACCCCCTAGGGGGGAACACTGAAGCTTTCTTT; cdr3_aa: CASSYPLGGNTEAFF
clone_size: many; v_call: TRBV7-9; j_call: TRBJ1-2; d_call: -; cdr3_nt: TGTGCCGGCAGCTTTGGGGCAGGCTATGGCTACACCTTC; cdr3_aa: CAGSFGAGYGYTF
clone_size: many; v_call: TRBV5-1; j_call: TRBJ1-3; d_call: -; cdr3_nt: TGCGCCAGCAGCTTGGTTGAACCCACTGGAAACACCATATATTTT; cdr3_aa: CASSLVEPTGNTIYF
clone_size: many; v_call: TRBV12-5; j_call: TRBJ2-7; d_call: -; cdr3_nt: TGTGCTAGTGGTTTCGGGGTAGCCGGGGCAGGGGAGGAGCAGTACTTC; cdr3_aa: CASGFGVAGAGEEQYF
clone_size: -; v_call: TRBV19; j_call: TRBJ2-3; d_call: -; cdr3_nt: TGTGCCAGTAGTACAAACAGGGTTCTCTGGGATGGCACAGATACGCAGTATTTT; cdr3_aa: CASSTNRVLWDGTDTQYF
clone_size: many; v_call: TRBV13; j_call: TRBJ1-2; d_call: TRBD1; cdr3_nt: TGTGCCAGCAGGCGTATCGGGACAGGCCCAAGTTCCAGTGAGGGCTACACCTTC; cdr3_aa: CASRRIGTGPSSSEGYTF
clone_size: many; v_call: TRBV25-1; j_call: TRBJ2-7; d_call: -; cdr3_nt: TGTGCCAGCAGGGGAGCACTGCCTCGGTACTGCTACGAGCAGTACTTC; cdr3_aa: CASRGALPRYCYEQYF
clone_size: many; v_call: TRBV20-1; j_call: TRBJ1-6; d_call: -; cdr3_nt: TGCAGTGCTAGCAGTAATGGGCCCCTCCACTTT; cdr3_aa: CSASSNGPLHF
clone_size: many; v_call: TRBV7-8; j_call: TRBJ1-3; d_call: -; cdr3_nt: TGTGCCAGCAGCTTAGACCCGGGGGCTGGAAACACCATATATTTT; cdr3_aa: CASSLDPGAGNTIYF
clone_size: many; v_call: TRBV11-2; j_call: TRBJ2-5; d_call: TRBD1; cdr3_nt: TGTGCCAGCAGCCGATCGGACAGGGAGAAAGAGACCCAGTACTTC; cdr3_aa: CASSRSDREKETQYF
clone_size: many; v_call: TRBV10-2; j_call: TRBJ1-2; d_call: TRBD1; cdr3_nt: TGCGCCAGCAGTGGGACAGGGAGGTTGCAAGGCTACACCTTC; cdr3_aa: CASSGTGRLQGYTF